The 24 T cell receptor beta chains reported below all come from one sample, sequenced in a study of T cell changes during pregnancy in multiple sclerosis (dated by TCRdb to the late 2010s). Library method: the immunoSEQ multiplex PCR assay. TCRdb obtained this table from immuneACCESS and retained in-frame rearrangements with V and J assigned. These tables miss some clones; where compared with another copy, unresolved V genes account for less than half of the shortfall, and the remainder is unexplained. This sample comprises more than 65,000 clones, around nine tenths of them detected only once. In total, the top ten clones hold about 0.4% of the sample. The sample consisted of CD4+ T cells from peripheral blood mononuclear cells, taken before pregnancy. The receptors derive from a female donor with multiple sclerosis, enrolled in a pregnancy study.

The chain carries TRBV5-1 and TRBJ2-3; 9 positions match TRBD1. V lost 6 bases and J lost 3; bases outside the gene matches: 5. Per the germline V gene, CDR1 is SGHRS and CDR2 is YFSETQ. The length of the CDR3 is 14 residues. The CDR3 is CASTQDRGTDTQYF. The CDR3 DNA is TGCGCCAGCACCCAGGACAGGGGAACAGATACGCAGTATTTT.

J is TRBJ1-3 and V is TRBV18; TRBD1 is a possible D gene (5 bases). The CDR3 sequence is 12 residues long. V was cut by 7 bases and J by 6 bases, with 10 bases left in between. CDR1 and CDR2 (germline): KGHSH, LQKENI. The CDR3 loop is CASYARENTIYF. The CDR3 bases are TGTGCCAGCTACGCCAGGGAAAACACCATATATTTT.

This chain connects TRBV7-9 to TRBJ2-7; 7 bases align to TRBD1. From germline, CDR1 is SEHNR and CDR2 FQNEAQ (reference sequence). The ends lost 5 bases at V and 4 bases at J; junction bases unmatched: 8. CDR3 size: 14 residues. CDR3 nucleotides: TGTGCCAGCAGCCCAGGGACAGCACCTTACGAGCAGTACTTC. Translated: CASSPGTAPYEQYF.

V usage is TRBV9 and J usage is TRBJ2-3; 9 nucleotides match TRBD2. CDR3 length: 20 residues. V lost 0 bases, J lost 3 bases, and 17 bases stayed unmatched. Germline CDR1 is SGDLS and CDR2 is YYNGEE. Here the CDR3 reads CASSVGNSGGTGGWTDTQYF. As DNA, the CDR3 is TGTGCCAGCAGCGTAGGAAATAGCGGGGGTACAGGAGGTTGGACAGATACGCAGTATTTT.

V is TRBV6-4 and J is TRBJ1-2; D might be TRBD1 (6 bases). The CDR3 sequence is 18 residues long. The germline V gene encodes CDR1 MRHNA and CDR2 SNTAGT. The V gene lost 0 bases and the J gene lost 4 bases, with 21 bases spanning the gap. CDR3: CASSDSTGQRTVPYGYTF. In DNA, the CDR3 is TGTGCCAGCAGTGACTCGACGGGTCAAAGGACAGTACCCTATGGCTACACCTTC.

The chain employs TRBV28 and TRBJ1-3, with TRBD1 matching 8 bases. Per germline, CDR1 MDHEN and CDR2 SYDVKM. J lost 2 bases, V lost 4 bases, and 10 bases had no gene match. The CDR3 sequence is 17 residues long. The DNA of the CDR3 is TGTGCCAGCAGTTCAGGGGGCGGACGACTAGCTGGAAACACCATATATTTT. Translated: CASSSGGGRLAGNTIYF.

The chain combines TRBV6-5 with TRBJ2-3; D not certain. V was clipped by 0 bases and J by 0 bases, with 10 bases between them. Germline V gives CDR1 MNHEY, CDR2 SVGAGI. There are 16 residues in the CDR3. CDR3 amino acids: CASSYSAVTSTDTQYF. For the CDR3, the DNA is TGTGCCAGCAGTTACTCCGCGGTAACTAGCACAGATACGCAGTATTTT.

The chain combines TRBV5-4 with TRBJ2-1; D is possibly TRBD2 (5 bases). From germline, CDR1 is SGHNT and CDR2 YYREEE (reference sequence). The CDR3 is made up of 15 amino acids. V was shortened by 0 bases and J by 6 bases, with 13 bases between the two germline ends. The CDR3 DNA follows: TGTGCCAGCAGCTTGGCGGCCCCCCGGGGCAATGAGCAGTTCTTC. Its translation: CASSLAAPRGNEQFF.

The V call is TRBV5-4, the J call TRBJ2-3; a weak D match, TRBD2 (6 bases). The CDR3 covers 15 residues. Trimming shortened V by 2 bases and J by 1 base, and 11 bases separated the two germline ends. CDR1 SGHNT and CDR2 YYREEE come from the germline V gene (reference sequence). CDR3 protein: CASSFTAGGTDTQYF. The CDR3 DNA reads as TGTGCCAGCAGCTTCACAGCGGGTGGCACAGATACGCAGTATTTT. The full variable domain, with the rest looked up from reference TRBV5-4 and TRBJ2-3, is ETGVTQSPTHLIKTRGQQVTLRCSSQSGHNTVSWYQQALGQGPQFIFQYYREEENGRGNFPPRFSGLQFPNYSSELNVNALELDDSALYLCASSFTAGGTDTQYFGPGTRLTVL.

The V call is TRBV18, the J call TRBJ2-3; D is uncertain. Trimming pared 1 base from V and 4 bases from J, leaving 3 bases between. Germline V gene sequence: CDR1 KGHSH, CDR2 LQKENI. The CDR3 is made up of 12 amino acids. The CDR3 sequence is CASSPLADTQYF. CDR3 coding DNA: TGTGCCAGCTCACCACTAGCAGATACGCAGTATTTT.

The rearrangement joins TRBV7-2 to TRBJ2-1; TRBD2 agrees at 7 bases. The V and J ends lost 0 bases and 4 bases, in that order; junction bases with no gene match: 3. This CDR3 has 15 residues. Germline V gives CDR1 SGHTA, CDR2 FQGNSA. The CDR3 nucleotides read TGTGCCAGCAGCTTAGCGGCTAGCGGATACAATGAGCAGTTCTTC. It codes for CASSLAASGYNEQFF.

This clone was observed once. DNA of the CDR3: TGTGCCAGCAGCTTCGAAGGGGGCACTGGAAACACCATATATTTT. Translated, it gives CASSFEGGTGNTIYF. This chain connects TRBV11-3 to TRBJ1-3, with 7 nucleotides matching TRBD1. V lost 3 bases to trimming and J lost 2 bases; unmatched junction nucleotides: 4. The CDR3 runs to 15 residues. Germline values: CDR1 SGHNT, CDR2 YENEEA.

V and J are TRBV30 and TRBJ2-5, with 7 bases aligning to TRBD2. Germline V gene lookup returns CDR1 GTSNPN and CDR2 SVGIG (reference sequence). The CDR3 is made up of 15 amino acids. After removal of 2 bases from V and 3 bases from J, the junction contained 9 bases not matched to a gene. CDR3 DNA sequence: TGTGCCTGGAGTCGTACTTTGGCGGGGGAAGAGACCCAGTACTTC. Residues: CAWSRTLAGEETQYF.

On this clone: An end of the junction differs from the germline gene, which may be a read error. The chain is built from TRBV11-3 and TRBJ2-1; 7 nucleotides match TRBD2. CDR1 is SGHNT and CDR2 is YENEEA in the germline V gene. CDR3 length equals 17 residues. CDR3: CASSLARFGRTYDEQFF. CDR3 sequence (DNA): TGTGCCAGCAGCTTAGCTCGGTTCGGGAGGACCTACGATGAGCAGTTCTTC.

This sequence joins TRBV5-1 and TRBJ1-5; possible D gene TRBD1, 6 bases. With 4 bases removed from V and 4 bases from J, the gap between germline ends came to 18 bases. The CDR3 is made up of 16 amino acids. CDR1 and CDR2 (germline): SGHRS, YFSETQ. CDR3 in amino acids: CASSPPYHRENQPQHF. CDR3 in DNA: TGCGCCAGCAGCCCCCCTTACCACAGGGAGAATCAGCCCCAGCATTTT.

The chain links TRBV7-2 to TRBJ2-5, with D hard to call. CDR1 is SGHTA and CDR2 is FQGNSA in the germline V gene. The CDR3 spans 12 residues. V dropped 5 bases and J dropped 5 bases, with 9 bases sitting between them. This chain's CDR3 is CASSIFFETQYF. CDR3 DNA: TGTGCCAGCAGCATATTTTTCGAGACCCAGTACTTC.

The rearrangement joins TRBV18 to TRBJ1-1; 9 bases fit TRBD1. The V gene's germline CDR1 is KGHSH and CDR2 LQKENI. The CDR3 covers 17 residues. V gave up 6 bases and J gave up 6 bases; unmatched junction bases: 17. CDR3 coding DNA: TGTGCCAGCTCCCTATCCGGGACAGGGTCCCTTTGGCCTGAAGCTTTCTTT. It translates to CASSLSGTGSLWPEAFF. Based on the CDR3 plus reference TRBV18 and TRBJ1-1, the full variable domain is NAGVMQNPRHLVRRRGQEARLRCSPMKGHSHVYWYRQLPEEGLKFMVYLQKENIIDESGMPKERFSAEFPKEGPSILRIQQVVRGDSAAYFCASSLSGTGSLWPEAFFGQGTRLTVV.

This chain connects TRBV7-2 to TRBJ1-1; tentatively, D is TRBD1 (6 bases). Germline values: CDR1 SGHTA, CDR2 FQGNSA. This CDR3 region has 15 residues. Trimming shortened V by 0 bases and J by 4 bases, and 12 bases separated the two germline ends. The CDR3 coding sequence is TGTGCCAGCAGCTTAGCGCCGACAGGACCCACTGAAGCTTTCTTT. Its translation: CASSLAPTGPTEAFF.

CDR3 loop: CASRRQDLGGNTIYF. The CDR3 coding sequence is TGTGCCAGTAGGAGACAGGACCTTGGCGGAAACACCATATATTTT. The chain has TRBV19 and TRBJ1-3, with D perhaps TRBD1 (6 bases). The CDR3 is made up of 15 amino acids. The V gene lost 6 bases and the J gene lost 4 bases, with 16 bases spanning the gap. Germline CDR1 is LNHDA and CDR2 is SQIVND (reference sequence).

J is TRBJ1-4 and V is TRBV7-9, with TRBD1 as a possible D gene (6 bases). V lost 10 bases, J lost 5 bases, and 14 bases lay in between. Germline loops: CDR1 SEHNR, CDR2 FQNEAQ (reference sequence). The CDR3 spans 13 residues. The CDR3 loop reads CATQGTMNEKLFF. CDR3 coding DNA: TGTGCCACCCAGGGGACGATGAATGAAAAACTGTTTTTT.

In DNA form, the CDR3 reads TGTGCCAGCAGCTGGACAGGGGATAATGAGCAGTTCTTC. It is translated as CASSWTGDNEQFF. The chain is built from TRBV7-9 and TRBJ2-1; 9 bases are shared with TRBD1. The J segment lost 7 bases and the V segment lost 4 bases, leaving 2 bases of the junction unmatched. The CDR3 is made up of 13 amino acids. The germline CDR1 and CDR2 sequences are SEHNR and FQNEAQ (reference sequence).

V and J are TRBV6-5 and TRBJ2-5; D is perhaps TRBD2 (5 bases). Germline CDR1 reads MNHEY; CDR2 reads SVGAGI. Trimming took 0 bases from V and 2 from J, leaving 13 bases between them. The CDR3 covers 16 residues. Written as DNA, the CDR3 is TGTGCCAGCAGTTACTCGGGAGTATTGGGGCAAGAGACCCAGTACTTC. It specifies CASSYSGVLGQETQYF.

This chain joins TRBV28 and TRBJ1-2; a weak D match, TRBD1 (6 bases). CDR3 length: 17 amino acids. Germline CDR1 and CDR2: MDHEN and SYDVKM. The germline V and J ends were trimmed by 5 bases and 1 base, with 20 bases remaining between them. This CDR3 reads CASSPVQGTILNYGYTF. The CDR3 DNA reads TGTGCCAGCAGTCCGGTACAGGGTACCATCCTTAACTATGGCTACACCTTC.

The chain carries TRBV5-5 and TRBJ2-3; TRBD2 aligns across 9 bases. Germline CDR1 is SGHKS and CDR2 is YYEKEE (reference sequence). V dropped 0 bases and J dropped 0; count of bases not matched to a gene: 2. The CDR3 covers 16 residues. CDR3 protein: CASSLASGESTDTQYF. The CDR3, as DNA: TGTGCCAGCAGCTTGGCTAGCGGGGAGAGCACAGATACGCAGTATTTT.